Sequencing of this TCR beta chain was carried out in a study of blood T cells in healthy people across ages. This CDR3 spans 15 amino acids. Between the trimmed V and J ends, which lost 1 base and 2 bases, there was a span of 11 bases. With a J-beta primer mix and a sample-barcoded 5' primer, a second PCR ran roughly 6 to 12 cycles. TCRdb re-called the 5' RACE reads with MiXCR, one entry per CDR3 protein. The sample holds 1.5 million or so distinct CDR3 sequences, under 55% seen once. The sample holds many counts of this clonotype. Its target is unknown. Study results and caveats: Correlation between TCR beta diversity and naive T cell percentage was strong.

The chain joins TRBV12-3 or TRBV12-4 to TRBJ2-5; D not certain. The sample comprised blood. The sequence derives from a woman under 30 in good health. The CDR3, as DNA: TGTGCCAGCAGTTTAGTCGGAACAGATCAAGAGACCCAGTACTTC. The encoded protein is CASSLVGTDQETQYF.